This TCR beta chain was found in a study of graft-versus-host responses after intestinal transplantation. Study summary: Induction using anti-thymocyte globulin, followed by tacrolimus and steroids for about 3 years, was given to all recipients. Study outcomes and limitations: Among circulating GvH clones, peak levels were associated with early post-transplant declines in HvG clones. Recipient bone marrow held GvH clones, some seen earlier in ileum or blood. Individuals who had graft-donor T cell macrochimerism had allografts that showed high graft-versus-host to host-versus-graft clonal ratios.

Sequencing used immunoSEQ multiplex PCR; TCRdb keeps in-frame clones, though not all of them. The repertoire holds about 85,000 clones, with around 83% as singletons. In regard to this clone: The target antigen is unknown.

Trimming left V 4 bases short and J 3 bases short, with 3 bases between. The CDR3 has 11 amino acids. Germline CDR1 reads MNHEY; CDR2 reads SVGAGI. The chain couples TRBV6-5 to TRBJ1-1; no reliable D call. Source: unstimulated CD8+ T cells sorted from spleen or lymph node cells, taken before intestinal transplant. This clonotype originated in a human donor who received an intestinal transplant. The CDR3 nucleotides are TGTGCCAGCAGTTGGGACACTGAAGCTTTCTTT. Its translation is CASSWDTEAFF.